These 12 T cell receptor beta chains originate from one sample sequenced in a study of regulatory T cells in long-lasting Graves disease. As to time point: persistent/refractory GD, antithyroid drugs over 5 years with positive TRAb. Isolated PBMC RNA provided the starting material for the TCR library. For TCR beta, libraries came from iRepertoire HTBI primers and Arm-PCR of CDR3 regions. TCRdb recomputed calls from the multiplex PCR reads with MiXCR, one row per CDR3 protein. The sample consists of about 470,000 distinct CDR3 sequences, less than 25% of them appearing once. The sample in question was peripheral blood mononuclear cells (PBMCs), obtained when the disease was refractory, from a patient treated with antithyroid drugs. The receptor source for this set is a female donor with Graves disease.

With respect to this clonotype: One base away lies a much larger clone, so this may be a sequencing read error. The chain is built from TRBV18 and TRBJ1-1, with D uncertain. The CDR3 has 13 residues. The germline CDR1 and CDR2 sequences are KGHSH and LQKENI. The CDR3 DNA reads as TGTGCCAGCTCACCCCTCCCAGGCGCTGAAGCTCTCTTT. Its translation: CASSPLPGAEALF.

This clonotype appeared many times. This chain joins TRBV29-1 and TRBJ1-1; D is unresolved. The CDR3 totals 12 residues. V was clipped by 4 bases and J by 6 bases, with 12 bases between them. Germline CDR1 SQVTM, CDR2 ANQGSEA. CDR3: CSVVNGAAEAFF. Written as DNA, the CDR3 is TGCAGCGTTGTTAACGGCGCAGCTGAAGCTTTCTTT.

J is TRBJ1-1 and V is TRBV9; possibly TRBD1 for D (5 bases). The CDR3 extends over 14 amino acids. In germline, CDR1 is SGDLS, CDR2 YYNGEE. V lost 4 bases and J lost 1, with 11 bases in between. The CDR3 is CASSSMDTNTEAFF. CDR3 bases: TGTGCCAGCAGCTCCATGGACACGAACACTGAAGCTTTCTTT.

This clonotype was counted many times. The chain uses TRBV20-1 and TRBJ1-1; D unclear. Trimming pared 6 bases from V and 5 bases from J, leaving 16 bases between. The CDR3 has 13 residues. Germline V gives CDR1 DFQATT, CDR2 SNEGSKA (reference sequence). CDR3 amino acids: CSAPYPGRTEAFF. For the CDR3, the DNA is TGCAGTGCCCCATACCCGGGTCGTACTGAAGCTTTCTTT.

This clonotype was picked up many times. V and J are TRBV3-1 and TRBJ1-4; tentative D call: TRBD1 (6 bases). The germline V and J ends were trimmed by 0 bases and 7 bases, with 12 bases remaining between them. CDR1 LGHDT and CDR2 YNNKEL come from the germline V gene (reference sequence). The CDR3 loop spans 15 amino acids. CDR3 loop: CASSQEGGSGEKLFF. CDR3 DNA sequence: TGTGCCAGCAGCCAAGAAGGGGGGTCCGGTGAAAAACTGTTTTTT.

V is TRBV20-1 and J is TRBJ2-5, with D perhaps TRBD2 (6 bases). The CDR3 covers 15 residues. V was pared by 1 base and J by 5 bases, with 17 bases between. The V gene's germline CDR1 is DFQATT and CDR2 SNEGSKA (reference sequence). The CDR3 sequence is CSARVPGESWETQYF. The CDR3 coding sequence is TGCAGTGCTAGAGTCCCGGGGGAGAGCTGGGAGACCCAGTACTTC.

A few counts support this clonotype. V is TRBV9 and J is TRBJ2-5, with TRBD2 matching 8 bases. This CDR3 contains 14 residues. CDR1 is SGDLS and CDR2 is YYNGEE in the germline V gene. Trimming cost V 3 bases and J 3 bases; bases outside gene matches: 4. The chain's CDR3 is CASSAGTREETQYF. CDR3 bases: TGTGCCAGCAGCGCAGGGACTAGAGAAGAGACCCAGTACTTC.

This clonotype was picked up a small number of times. Germline is not matched at one junction end, which may reflect a read error. The chain joins TRBV5-6 to TRBJ1-5, with D uncertain. CDR3 length: 15 amino acids. The germline V gene has CDR1 SGHDT and CDR2 YYEEEE. CDR3: CVSSYHPSSNQPQHF. CDR3 nucleotide sequence: TGTGTCAGCAGTTACCATCCCTCTAGCAATCAGCCCCAGCATTTT.

This clonotype was counted at least ten times. This chain connects TRBV6-2 or TRBV6-3 to TRBJ1-2; 7 bases fit TRBD1. Germline CDR1 is MNHEY and CDR2 is SVGEGT. There are 14 residues in the CDR3. The V segment lost 5 bases and the J segment 5 bases; nucleotides outside the gene matches: 8. CDR3 coding DNA: TGTGCCAGCAGTCGCCGGGACAGACCATATGGCTACACCTTC. Residues: CASSRRDRPYGYTF.

This clonotype was observed at least ten times. The chain carries TRBV3-1 and TRBJ2-5; 9 bases are shared with TRBD1. The V gene end was trimmed by 3 bases and the J gene end by 2 bases; junction bases not matched to a gene: 4. Per the germline V gene, CDR1 is LGHDT and CDR2 is YNNKEL (reference sequence). CDR3 length equals 15 residues. In DNA, the CDR3 is TGTGCCAGCAGCCAGACCGGACAGGGGCAAGAGACCCAGTACTTC. It codes for CASSQTGQGQETQYF.

This clonotype has ten or more counts. The chain joins TRBV27 to TRBJ2-7; D is perhaps TRBD1 (5 bases). Trimming removed 3 bases from V and 2 bases from J, with 14 bases in between. Per the germline V gene, CDR1 is MNHEY and CDR2 is SMNVEV (reference sequence). CDR3 length: 15 residues. CDR3 protein: CASSLYSDRAYEQYF. The CDR3 DNA sequence: TGTGCCAGCAGTTTGTATTCAGACAGAGCCTACGAGCAGTACTTC.

The V and J genes are TRBV29-1 and TRBJ2-7; the D gene is possibly TRBD1 (5 bases). Trimming left V 1 base short and J 3 bases short, with 13 bases between. Germline V CDR1 and CDR2: SQVTM, ANQGSEA. The CDR3 consists of 14 residues. CDR3 in amino acids: CSVEGQGPLYEQYF. For the CDR3, the DNA is TGCAGCGTTGAAGGGCAGGGCCCCCTCTACGAGCAGTACTTC.